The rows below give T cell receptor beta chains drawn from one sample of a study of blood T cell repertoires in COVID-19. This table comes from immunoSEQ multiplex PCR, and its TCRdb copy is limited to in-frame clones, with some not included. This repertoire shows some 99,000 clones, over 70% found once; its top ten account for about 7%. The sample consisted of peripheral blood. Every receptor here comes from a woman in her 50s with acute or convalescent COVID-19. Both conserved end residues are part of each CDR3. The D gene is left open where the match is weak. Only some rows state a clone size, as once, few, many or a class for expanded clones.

CDR3 DNA: TGTGCCAGCAGCTCAGCGGGGGGACACTACGAGCAGTACTTC
CDR3 protein: CASSSAGGHYEQYF
V gene: TRBV5-5
J gene: TRBJ2-7
clone size: .
D gene: TRBD2

CDR3 DNA: TGTGCCACCAGCAGAGACCAGGGGGCGATGGAAGCTTTCTTT
CDR3 protein: CATSRDQGAMEAFF
V gene: TRBV15
J gene: TRBJ1-1
clone size: few
D gene: TRBD1

CDR3 DNA: TGCGCCAGCAGTGAGGTTGGACAGGGGTACAATGAGCAGTTCTTC
CDR3 protein: CASSEVGQGYNEQFF
V gene: TRBV10-1
J gene: TRBJ2-1
clone size: .
D gene: TRBD1

CDR3 DNA: TGTGCCAGCGCAGACAGGGGATCCTATAATTCACCCCTCCACTTT
CDR3 protein: CASADRGSYNSPLHF
V gene: TRBV18
J gene: TRBJ1-6
clone size: few
D gene: TRBD1

CDR3 DNA: TGTGCCAGCAGTGCCGGGAGGTCCAGGTATCAGCCCCAGCATTTT
CDR3 protein: CASSAGRSRYQPQHF
V gene: TRBV2
J gene: TRBJ1-5
clone size: .
D gene: .

CDR3 DNA: TGTGCCAGCTCAATCTCAGGGCCCACTGAAGCTTTCTTT
CDR3 protein: CASSISGPTEAFF
V gene: TRBV18
J gene: TRBJ1-1
clone size: .
D gene: .

CDR3 DNA: TGTGCCAGCTCACTGGGACAGGGAGTTTACAATGAGCAGTTCTTC
CDR3 protein: CASSLGQGVYNEQFF
V gene: TRBV18
J gene: TRBJ2-1
clone size: .
D gene: TRBD1

CDR3 DNA: TGTGCCAGCTCACCGCCGGGGTCGGTGAACACTGAAGCTTTCTTT
CDR3 protein: CASSPPGSVNTEAFF
V gene: TRBV18
J gene: TRBJ1-1
clone size: .
D gene: .

CDR3 DNA: TGTGCCAGCAGCTTAGAGGCAGGCGTTATATCTGGAAACACCATATATTTT
CDR3 protein: CASSLEAGVISGNTIYF
V gene: TRBV11-2
J gene: TRBJ1-3
clone size: .
D gene: .

CDR3 DNA: TGTGCGATCAGTCAGCCCCAGCATTTT
CDR3 protein: CAISQPQHF
V gene: TRBV19
J gene: TRBJ1-5
clone size: .
D gene: .

CDR3 DNA: TGTGCCAGTAGTATTTCACTAGCGGGGACCTACGAGCAGTACTTC
CDR3 protein: CASSISLAGTYEQYF
V gene: TRBV19
J gene: TRBJ2-7
clone size: once
D gene: TRBD2

CDR3 DNA: TGCGCCAGCAGCTTGGAAGGCAGGGGTGAAAAACTGTTTTTT
CDR3 protein: CASSLEGRGEKLFF
V gene: TRBV5-1
J gene: TRBJ1-4
clone size: once
D gene: .

CDR3 DNA: TGTGCCAGCAGTCGCGACAGCTATAATTCACCCCTCCACTTT
CDR3 protein: CASSRDSYNSPLHF
V gene: TRBV9
J gene: TRBJ1-6
clone size: .
D gene: .

CDR3 DNA: TGTGCCACCGGTGATGTGGGGACAGGTAGTTTCTCTGGCTACACCTTC
CDR3 protein: CATGDVGTGSFSGYTF
V gene: TRBV24-1
J gene: TRBJ1-2
clone size: .
D gene: TRBD1

CDR3 DNA: TGTGCCAGCAGACCTACAGGTTTCCCTGGAAACACCATATATTTT
CDR3 protein: CASRPTGFPGNTIYF
V gene: TRBV6-5
J gene: TRBJ1-3
clone size: .
D gene: .

CDR3 DNA: TGTGCCAGCAGCTTGGGGAGGGGTACGCCTGACCAGCATTTT
CDR3 protein: CASSLGRGTPDQHF
V gene: TRBV5-6
J gene: TRBJ1-5
clone size: .
D gene: .

CDR3 DNA: TGCGCCAGCCGTCCCCGGGGATGGGGGAGGAATCAGCCCCAGCATTTT
CDR3 protein: CASRPRGWGRNQPQHF
V gene: TRBV10-1
J gene: TRBJ1-5
clone size: .
D gene: .

CDR3 DNA: TGTGCCAGCAGCCAATCCTGGGTAGGGGGCTCAGGTGGCTACACCTTC
CDR3 protein: CASSQSWVGGSGGYTF
V gene: TRBV3-1/TRBV3-2
J gene: TRBJ1-2
clone size: few
D gene: TRBD1

CDR3 DNA: TGTGCCAGCAGTCAGAGGGGGCTCTCTGGAAACACCATATATTTT
CDR3 protein: CASSQRGLSGNTIYF
V gene: TRBV2
J gene: TRBJ1-3
clone size: few
D gene: TRBD1

CDR3 DNA: TGCAGCGTTGGTCAGGGCGCCACTGAAGCTTTCTTT
CDR3 protein: CSVGQGATEAFF
V gene: TRBV29-1
J gene: TRBJ1-1
clone size: .
D gene: .

CDR3 DNA: TGTGCCAGCAGCCCCGTCGGGGGGGCTCTGGTTGGGGCCAACGTCCTGACTTTC
CDR3 protein: CASSPVGGALVGANVLTF
V gene: TRBV9
J gene: TRBJ2-6
clone size: .
D gene: TRBD2

CDR3 DNA: TGTGCCAGCAGCTTAGTCTCCCCGGGCTACGAGCAGTACTTC
CDR3 protein: CASSLVSPGYEQYF
V gene: TRBV11-2
J gene: TRBJ2-7
clone size: .
D gene: .